This T cell receptor (beta chain) is from a study of blood T cell repertoires in COVID-19. Turning to the study itself: Samples representing acute and convalescent COVID-19 were sourced from the United States, Italy and Spain.

This CDR3 comprises 14 residues. From germline, CDR1 is SGHDN and CDR2 FVKESK. The germline V and J ends were trimmed by 1 base and 5 bases, with 10 bases remaining between them. Only in-frame clones appear in the TCRdb table, and some are missing; sequencing was by immunoSEQ multiplex PCR. The sample has some 500,000 clones; roughly 88% are singletons. Living in about two dozen US areas, the participants were between roughly 18 and 90 years of age. Assignment of participants to cohorts was predicated upon participant-reported clinical history. Cohort 3 recovery required two negative PCRs, clearance, or symptom resolution.

Material for sequencing was PBMCs or T cells enriched from blood (not recorded which). V is TRBV14 and J is TRBJ2-3; tentatively, D is TRBD1 (5 bases). The sequence was obtained from a woman aged 40-49 years who had recovered from COVID-19. Here the CDR3 reads CASSQATVGDTQYF. The CDR3 nucleotides read TGTGCCAGCAGCCAAGCGACAGTTGGAGATACGCAGTATTTT.